The subject of this entry is one T cell receptor beta chain. Its antigen remains unknown. Assay used: immunoSEQ multiplex PCR; TCRdb lists only in-frame clones, some missing. The sample has approximately 100,000 clones, roughly 91% seen once. The V gene end was trimmed by 1 base and the J gene end by 4 bases; junction bases not matched to a gene: 10. Per the germline V gene, CDR1 is SGHTA and CDR2 is FQGTGA. This CDR3 is 17 amino acids long. This sample is drawn from a study of T cell responses to AZD1222 COVID-19 vaccine. Study-level points and caveats: Clonal diversity was possibly underestimated, and white British individuals and females predominated among donors.

The sequence was obtained from an adult who received the AZD1222 COVID-19 vaccine. The chain has TRBV7-3 and TRBJ1-3; 7 bases are shared with TRBD1. Sequencing was performed on peripheral blood, taken 28 days after the second AZD1222 dose. The CDR3 loop reads CASSLMGFGTVGNTIYF. The CDR3 DNA follows: TGTGCCAGCAGCTTAATGGGATTCGGGACAGTGGGAAACACCATATATTTT.